Sequencing of this TCR beta chain was carried out in a study of T-cell memory formation after mild COVID-19. Study findings and constraints: Mostly located in CM and EM were contracting CD4+ clones, with contracting CD8+ clones located in EMRA. Clones contracting over day 15 to 85 were CD4/CD8 balanced, with later expanders leaning CD4+. Whether day 37 second-wave clones are SARS-CoV-2-specific was not confirmed.

TCRdb fed the 5' RACE reads into MiXCR, producing one record per CDR3 protein. The sample carries some 290,000 distinct CDR3 sequences, about 16% recorded once. Deletions cut 4 bases from V and 2 bases from J, with 12 bases between. Per the germline V gene, CDR1 is SGHKS and CDR2 is YYEKEE (reference sequence). CDR3 size: 15 residues. Comment on this clonotype: What it recognizes is unknown.

This TCR came from a man younger than 30 who had mild COVID-19 (a few samples of this study predate the infection). Cell type and time point are not known. Specimen: PBMCs or a T cell subset sorted from them (not recorded which). The genes are TRBV5-5 and TRBJ2-2; D remains ambiguous. CDR3 DNA sequence: TGTGCCAGCAGCCTTGGGCTGACAAACACCGGGGAGCTGTTTTTT. Its translation is CASSLGLTNTGELFF.